The present T cell receptor (beta chain) was sequenced within a study of regulatory T cells in long-lasting Graves disease. Time point denoted: newly diagnosed GD, antithyroid drugs for less than 3 months. With RNA extracted from PBMCs as input, the TCR library was made. This CDR3 has 14 residues. V was clipped by 4 bases and J by 5 bases, with 14 bases between them. Germline CDR1 is KGHSH and CDR2 is LQKENI. Sequencing libraries for TCR beta were prepared with iRepertoire HTBI primers and Arm-PCR of CDR3 regions. Via MiXCR, TCRdb re-called the multiplex PCR reads, giving one row per CDR3 protein. Of about 560,000 distinct CDR3 sequences in the sample, about 16% were seen once. The sample also formed part of further work on T cells in Graves' hyperthyroidism and ophthalmopathy. From that second work: Diagnoses rested on clinical symptoms, serum thyroxine and TRAb, thyroid ultrasound and orbital computed tomography. Ophthalmopathy stood apart from stable hyperthyroidism in a 13 V-J model.

This chain joins TRBV18 and TRBJ2-5; maybe TRBD1 (6 bases). The sample here was peripheral blood mononuclear cells (PBMCs), taken at new diagnosis, from a patient treated with antithyroid drugs. The sequence was collected from a man younger than 35 with Graves disease. The DNA for the CDR3 is TGTGCCAGCTCACGACTGGACAGCGGCGAGACCCAGTACTTC. Its protein product is CASSRLDSGETQYF.